This TCR beta chain derives from a study of cytomegalovirus exposure and HLA in healthy donors. In the study overall: There were roughly 80 million unique TCRs (from HLA-typed donors) in an early data release.

The PCR made use of 60 Vbeta and 13 Jbeta primers. This table comes from immunoSEQ multiplex PCR, and its TCRdb copy is limited to in-frame clones, with some not included. The sample holds under 150,000 clones, more than 60% seen once. The CDR3 contains 15 residues. The germline V gene encodes CDR1 MNHEY and CDR2 SVGAGI. V is TRBV6-5 and J is TRBJ2-5, with 10 bases matching TRBD1. With the DNA end fitting TRBJ2-7 better, the J assignment may be wrong. The sequenced sample consisted of PBMCs. The source of this sequence is a woman aged 50 to 60 in good health and CMV-seropositive. The CDR3 is CASSFNRDRGYEQYF. The CDR3 DNA is TGTGCCAGCAGTTTCAACCGGGACAGGGGTTACGAGCAGTACTTC.